This T cell receptor beta chain originates from a study of long-term antiretroviral therapy in people with HIV. It was version v3.0 of the immunoSEQ assay that was run at survey level. Profiling relied on immunoSEQ multiplex PCR, and the TCRdb table lists in-frame clones only, not all of them. The sample carries tens of thousands of clones, over 90% recorded once. Every participant gave one or more pre-ART and two or more post-ART PBMC samples. Germline values: CDR1 SGDLS, CDR2 YYNGEE. The CDR3 consists of 15 residues. Losses at the gene ends were 0 bases for V and 6 bases for J; bases not matched to a gene: 6.

Sequenced here: unsorted PBMCs, sampled 6.2 years after starting antiretroviral therapy. The clonotype originates from a man in his forties or fifties with HIV. The chain recombines TRBV9 with TRBJ2-7; 10 nucleotides match TRBD2. CDR3 in DNA: TGTGCCAGCAGCGTAGATGGTAGCGGGAGGACCGAGCAGTACTTC. Its translation is CASSVDGSGRTEQYF.